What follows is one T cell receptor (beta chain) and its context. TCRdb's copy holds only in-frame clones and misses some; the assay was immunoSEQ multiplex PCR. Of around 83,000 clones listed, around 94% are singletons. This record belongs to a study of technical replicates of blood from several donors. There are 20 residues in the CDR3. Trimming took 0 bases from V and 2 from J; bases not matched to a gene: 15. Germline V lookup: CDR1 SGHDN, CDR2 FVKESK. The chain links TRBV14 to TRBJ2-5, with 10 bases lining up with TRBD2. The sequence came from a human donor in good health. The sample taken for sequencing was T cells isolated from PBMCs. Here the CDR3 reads CASSQDSVERGGEGQETQYF. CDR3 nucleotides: TGTGCCAGCAGCCAAGATTCAGTTGAGCGGGGGGGCGAGGGTCAAGAGACCCAGTACTTC. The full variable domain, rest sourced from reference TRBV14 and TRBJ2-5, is EAGVTQFPSHSVIEKGQTVTLRCDPISGHDNLYWYRRVMGKEIKFLLHFVKESKQDESGMPNNRFLAERTGGTYSTLKVQPAELEDSGVYFCASSQDSVERGGEGQETQYFGPGTRLLVL.